The clone carrying this T cell receptor (beta chain) was counted ten times or more. These data are taken from a study of human T cells and chemical hapten exposure. TCRdb re-called the RACE reads through MiXCR, storing one row per CDR3 protein. The table records about 350,000 distinct CDR3 sequences, around 6% of them present only once. The time point is: patch test 2, 6 weeks after DPC sensitization. Treatment defined: therapeutic diphenylcyclopropenone sensitization with weekly scalp DPC. The CDR3 runs to 18 residues. V lost 5 bases and J lost 0; bases outside the gene matches: 11. Germline loops: CDR1 LGHDT, CDR2 YNNKEL (reference sequence).

Source: whole blood, taken in connection with sensitization to the hapten diphenylcyclopropenone (DPC). The rearrangement joins TRBV3-1 to TRBJ2-5; 11 bases agree with TRBD2. This sequence was found in a woman aged 18-29 years with alopecia areata. Some clones in this sample may be carry-over from other donors' samples. The DNA for the CDR3 is TGTGCCAGCAGCGCCGGTTCTAGCGGGGGGTGGTACCAAGAGACCCAGTACTTC. This encodes CASSAGSSGGWYQETQYF.